This T cell receptor beta chain was identified in a study of tumor and adjacent non-tumor tissue in lung cancer. About the study: There were roughly 11 adenocarcinoma, a couple of squamous cell carcinoma and 1 small cell lung cancer cases. Stage I to III disease affected over nine men and roughly 5 women aged about 31 to 80.

A modified ARM-PCR protocol with three rounds of nested PCR amplified TCRbeta. In TCRdb, the multiplex PCR reads were re-called with MiXCR into one record per CDR3 protein. The sample carries some 71,000 distinct CDR3 sequences, around 70% recorded once. This sample's RNA came from whole unsorted tissue. Newly diagnosed lung cancer patients had thoracic surgery in China, August–late 2014, without prior chemotherapy. Comments on this clonotype: The antigen is not known. A read error may produce the germline difference seen at one junction end.

Study-level results: Tumor TCR diversity, when higher, was linked to shorter survival.

The sequenced sample was lung tumor tissue. This receptor was obtained from a woman in her 40s with non-small cell lung cancer.

CDR3 region: CVSSYRGTGISSGNTVYF. The CDR3 nucleotides are TGTGTCAGCAGTTACCGTGGGACAGGCATCTCCTCTGGAAACACCGTATATTTT. The rearrangement links TRBV6-5 to TRBJ1-3, with 8 bases aligning to TRBD1. This CDR3 is built from 18 residues. The germline V gene has CDR1 MNHEY and CDR2 SVGAGI.